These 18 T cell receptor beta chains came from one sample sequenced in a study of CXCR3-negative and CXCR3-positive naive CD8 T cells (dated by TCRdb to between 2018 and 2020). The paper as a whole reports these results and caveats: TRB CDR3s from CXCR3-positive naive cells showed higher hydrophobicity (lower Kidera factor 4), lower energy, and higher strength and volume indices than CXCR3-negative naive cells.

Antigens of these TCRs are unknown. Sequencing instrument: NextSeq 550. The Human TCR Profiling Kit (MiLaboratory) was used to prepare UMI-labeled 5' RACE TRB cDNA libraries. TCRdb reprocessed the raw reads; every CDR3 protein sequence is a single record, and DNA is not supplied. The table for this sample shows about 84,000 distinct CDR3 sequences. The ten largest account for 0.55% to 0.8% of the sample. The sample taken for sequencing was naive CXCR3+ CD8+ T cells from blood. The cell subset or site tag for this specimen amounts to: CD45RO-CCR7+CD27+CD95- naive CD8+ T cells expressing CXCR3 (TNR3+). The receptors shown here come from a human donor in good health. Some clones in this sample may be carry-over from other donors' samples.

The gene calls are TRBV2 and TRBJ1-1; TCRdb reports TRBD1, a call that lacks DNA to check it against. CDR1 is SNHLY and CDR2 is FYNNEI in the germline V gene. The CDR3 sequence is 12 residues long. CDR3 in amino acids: CASKETGDSAFF.

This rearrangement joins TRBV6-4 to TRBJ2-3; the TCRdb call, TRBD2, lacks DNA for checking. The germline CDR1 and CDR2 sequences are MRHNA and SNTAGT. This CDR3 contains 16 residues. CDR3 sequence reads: CASSDGGGGNTDTQYF.

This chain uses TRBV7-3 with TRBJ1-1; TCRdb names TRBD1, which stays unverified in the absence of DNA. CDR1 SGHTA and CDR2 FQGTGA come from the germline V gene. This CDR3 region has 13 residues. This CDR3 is CASAGKGNTEAFF.

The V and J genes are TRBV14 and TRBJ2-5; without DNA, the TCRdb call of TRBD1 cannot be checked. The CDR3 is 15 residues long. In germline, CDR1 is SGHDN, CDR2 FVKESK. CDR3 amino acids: CASSQTDREQETQYF.

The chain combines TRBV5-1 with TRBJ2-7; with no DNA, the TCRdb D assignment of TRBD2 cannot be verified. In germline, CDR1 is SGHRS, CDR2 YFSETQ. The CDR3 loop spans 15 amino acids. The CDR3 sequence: CASSETSGGTYEQYF.

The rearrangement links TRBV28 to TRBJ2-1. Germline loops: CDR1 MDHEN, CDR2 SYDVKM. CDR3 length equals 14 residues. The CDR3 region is CASSYLSSYNEQFF.

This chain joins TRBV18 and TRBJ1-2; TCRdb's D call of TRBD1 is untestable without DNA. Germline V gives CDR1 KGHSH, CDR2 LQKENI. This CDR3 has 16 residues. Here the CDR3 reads CASSPTAGTETDGYTF.

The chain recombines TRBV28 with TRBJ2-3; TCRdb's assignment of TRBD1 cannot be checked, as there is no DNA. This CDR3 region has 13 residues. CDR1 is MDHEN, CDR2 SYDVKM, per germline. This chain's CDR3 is CASLQVGADTQYF.

This chain's CDR3 is CASRPTGLAETGELFF. The chain employs TRBV28 and TRBJ2-2; TCRdb gives TRBD2 as the D gene, but with no DNA this cannot be confirmed. CDR1 MDHEN and CDR2 SYDVKM come from the germline V gene. The length of the CDR3 is 16 residues.

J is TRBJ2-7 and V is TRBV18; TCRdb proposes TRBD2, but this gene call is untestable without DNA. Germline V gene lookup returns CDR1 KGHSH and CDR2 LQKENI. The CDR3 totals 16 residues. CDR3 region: CASSPSLAGSSYEQYF.

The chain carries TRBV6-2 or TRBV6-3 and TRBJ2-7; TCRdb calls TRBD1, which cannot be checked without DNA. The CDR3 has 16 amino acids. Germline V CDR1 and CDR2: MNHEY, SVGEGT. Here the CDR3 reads CASSYEGQAISYEQYF.

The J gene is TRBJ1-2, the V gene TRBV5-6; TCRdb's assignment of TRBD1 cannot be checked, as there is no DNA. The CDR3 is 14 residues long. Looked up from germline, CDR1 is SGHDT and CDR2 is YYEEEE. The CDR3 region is CASSVGQPIYGYTF.

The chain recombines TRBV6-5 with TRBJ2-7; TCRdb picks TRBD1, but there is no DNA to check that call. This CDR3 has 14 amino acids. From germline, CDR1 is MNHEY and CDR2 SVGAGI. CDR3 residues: CASSYATGTREQYF.

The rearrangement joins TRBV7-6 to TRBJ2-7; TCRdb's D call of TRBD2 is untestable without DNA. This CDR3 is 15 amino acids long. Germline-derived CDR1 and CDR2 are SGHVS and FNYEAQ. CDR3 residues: CASSPTGDLRYEQYF.

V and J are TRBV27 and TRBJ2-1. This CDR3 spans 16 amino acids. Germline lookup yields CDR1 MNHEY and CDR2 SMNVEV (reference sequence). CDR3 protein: CASSLYPGSSYNEQFF.

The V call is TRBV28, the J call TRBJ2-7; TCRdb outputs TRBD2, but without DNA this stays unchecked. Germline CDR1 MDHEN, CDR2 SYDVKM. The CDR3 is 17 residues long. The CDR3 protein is CASSSWTAGGPIYEQYF.

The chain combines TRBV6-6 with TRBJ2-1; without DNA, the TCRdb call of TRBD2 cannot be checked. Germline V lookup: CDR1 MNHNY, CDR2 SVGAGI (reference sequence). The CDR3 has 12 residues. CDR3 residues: CASSYVAHEQFF.

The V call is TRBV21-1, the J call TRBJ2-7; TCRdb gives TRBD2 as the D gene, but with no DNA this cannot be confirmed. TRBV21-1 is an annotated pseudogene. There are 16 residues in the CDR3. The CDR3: CASSKVIGREDYEQYF.